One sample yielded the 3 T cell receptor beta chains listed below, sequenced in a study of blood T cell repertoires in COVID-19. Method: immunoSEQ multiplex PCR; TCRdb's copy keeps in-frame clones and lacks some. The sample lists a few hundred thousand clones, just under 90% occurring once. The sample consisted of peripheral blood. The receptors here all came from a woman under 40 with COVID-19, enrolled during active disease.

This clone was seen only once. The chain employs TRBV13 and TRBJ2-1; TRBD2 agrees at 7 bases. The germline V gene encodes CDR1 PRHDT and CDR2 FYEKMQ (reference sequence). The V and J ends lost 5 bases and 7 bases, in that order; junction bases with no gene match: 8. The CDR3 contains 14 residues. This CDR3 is CASSPTGTINEQFF. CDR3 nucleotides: TGTGCCAGCAGCCCTACCGGGACTATTAATGAGCAGTTCTTC.

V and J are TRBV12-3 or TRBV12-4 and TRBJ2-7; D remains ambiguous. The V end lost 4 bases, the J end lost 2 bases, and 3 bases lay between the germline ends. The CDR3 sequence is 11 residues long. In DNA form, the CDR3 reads TGTGCCAGCAGTTATACCTACGAGCAGTACTTC. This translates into CASSYTYEQYF.

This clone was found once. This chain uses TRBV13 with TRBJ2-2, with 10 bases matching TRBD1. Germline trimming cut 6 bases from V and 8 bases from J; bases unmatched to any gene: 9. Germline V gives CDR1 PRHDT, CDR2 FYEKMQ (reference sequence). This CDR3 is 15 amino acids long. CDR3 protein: CASSRTGQGVGELFF. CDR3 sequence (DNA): TGTGCCAGCAGTCGGACCGGACAGGGGGTAGGGGAGCTGTTTTTT.